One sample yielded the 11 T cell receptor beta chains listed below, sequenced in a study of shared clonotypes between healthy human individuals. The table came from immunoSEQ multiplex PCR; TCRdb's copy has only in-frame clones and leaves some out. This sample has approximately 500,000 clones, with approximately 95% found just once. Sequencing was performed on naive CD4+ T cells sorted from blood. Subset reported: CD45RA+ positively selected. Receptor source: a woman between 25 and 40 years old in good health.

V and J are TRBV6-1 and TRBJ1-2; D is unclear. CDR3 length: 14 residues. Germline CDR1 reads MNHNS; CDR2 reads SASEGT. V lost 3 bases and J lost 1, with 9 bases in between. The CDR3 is CASSEGENNYGYTF. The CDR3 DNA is TGTGCCAGCAGTGAGGGAGAAAATAACTATGGCTACACCTTC.

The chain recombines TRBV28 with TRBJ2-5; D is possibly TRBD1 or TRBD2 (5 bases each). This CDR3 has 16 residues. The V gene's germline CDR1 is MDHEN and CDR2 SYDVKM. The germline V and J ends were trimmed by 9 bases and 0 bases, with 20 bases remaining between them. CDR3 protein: CASTNRGVRYQETQYF. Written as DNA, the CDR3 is TGTGCCAGTACGAACCGGGGCGTGCGGTACCAAGAGACCCAGTACTTC.

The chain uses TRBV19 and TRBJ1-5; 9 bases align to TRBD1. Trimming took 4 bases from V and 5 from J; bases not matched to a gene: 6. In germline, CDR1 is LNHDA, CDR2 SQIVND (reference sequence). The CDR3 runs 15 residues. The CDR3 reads CASSTTGGGDQPQHF. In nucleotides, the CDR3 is TGTGCCAGTAGTACTACAGGGGGCGGGGATCAGCCCCAGCATTTT.

Here the CDR3 reads CSVEDREAGSNYGYTF. DNA for the CDR3: TGCAGCGTTGAAGATCGGGAGGCAGGGTCTAACTATGGCTACACCTTC. The V call is TRBV29-1, the J call TRBJ1-2; TRBD1 is a possible D gene (5 bases). Germline CDR1 and CDR2: SQVTM and ANQGSEA. CDR3 length equals 16 residues. Trimming shortened V by 0 bases and J by 0 bases, and 14 bases separated the two germline ends.

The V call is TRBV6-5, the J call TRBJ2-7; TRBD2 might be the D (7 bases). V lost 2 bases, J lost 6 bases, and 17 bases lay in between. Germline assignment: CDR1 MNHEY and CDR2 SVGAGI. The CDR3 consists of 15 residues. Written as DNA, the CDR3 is TGTGCCAGCAGTTACATGGTCCCAGGGGAGGGCGAGCAGTACTTC. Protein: CASSYMVPGEGEQYF.

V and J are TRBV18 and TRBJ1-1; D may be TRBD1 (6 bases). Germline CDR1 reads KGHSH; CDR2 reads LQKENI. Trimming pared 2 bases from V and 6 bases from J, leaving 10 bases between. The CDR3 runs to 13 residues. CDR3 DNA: TGTGCCAGCTCACCAATAAACAGGGCTGAAGCTTTCTTT. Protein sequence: CASSPINRAEAFF.

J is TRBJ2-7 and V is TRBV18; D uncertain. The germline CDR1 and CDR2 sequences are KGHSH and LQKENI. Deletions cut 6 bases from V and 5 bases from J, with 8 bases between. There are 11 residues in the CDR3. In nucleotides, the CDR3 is TGTGCCAGCTCCCGCGGTGACGAGCAGTACTTC. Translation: CASSRGDEQYF.

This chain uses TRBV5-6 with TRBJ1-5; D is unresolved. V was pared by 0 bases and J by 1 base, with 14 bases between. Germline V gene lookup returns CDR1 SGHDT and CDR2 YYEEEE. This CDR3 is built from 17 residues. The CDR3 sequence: CASSLEVLGLSNQPQHF. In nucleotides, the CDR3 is TGTGCCAGCAGCTTGGAGGTATTGGGGTTGAGCAATCAGCCCCAGCATTTT.

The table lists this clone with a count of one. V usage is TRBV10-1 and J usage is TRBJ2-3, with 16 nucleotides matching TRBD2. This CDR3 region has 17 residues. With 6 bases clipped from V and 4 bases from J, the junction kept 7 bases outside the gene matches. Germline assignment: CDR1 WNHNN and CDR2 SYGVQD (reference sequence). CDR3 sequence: CASSHSGTSGRADTQYF. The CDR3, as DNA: TGCGCCAGCAGCCACTCCGGGACTAGCGGGAGGGCAGATACGCAGTATTTT.

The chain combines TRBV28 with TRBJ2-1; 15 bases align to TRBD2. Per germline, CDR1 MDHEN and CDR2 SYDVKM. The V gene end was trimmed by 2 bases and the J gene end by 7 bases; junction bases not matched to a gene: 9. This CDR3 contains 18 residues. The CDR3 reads CASSLLTGTSGRSNEQFF. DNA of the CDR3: TGTGCCAGCAGTTTACTCACCGGGACTAGCGGGAGGTCTAATGAGCAGTTCTTC.

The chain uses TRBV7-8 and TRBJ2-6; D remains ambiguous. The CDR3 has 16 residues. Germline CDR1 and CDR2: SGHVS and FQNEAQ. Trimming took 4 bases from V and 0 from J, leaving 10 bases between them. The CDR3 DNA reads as TGTGCCAGCAGCTCCCGACTGCTCTCTGGGGCCAACGTCCTGACTTTC. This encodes CASSSRLLSGANVLTF.